Presented here are 30 T cell receptor beta chains from one specimen sequenced in a study of T cell clonotyping in hematopoietic cell transplantation (dated by TCRdb to about 2021). Library creation used the immunoSEQ multiplex PCR assay. What TCRdb holds here is the immuneACCESS table cut down to in-frame rearrangements. Part of the clones is not present; checked against another copy, under half of the missing clones reflect an unresolved V gene, and the others are unexplained. The sample table shows roughly 42,000 clones, and around 94% are seen once. 0.85% of the sample belongs to the ten largest clones. Sequencing was done on a sample of peripheral blood mononuclear cells. The source of these receptors is a woman aged 50 to 60 in good health. Some clones in this sample may be carry-over from other donors' samples.

The chain joins TRBV27 to TRBJ2-1; D might be TRBD1 or TRBD2, each matching 5 bases. The CDR3 length is 12 residues. V dropped 6 bases and J dropped 9 bases, with 12 bases sitting between them. Germline V CDR1 and CDR2: MNHEY, SMNVEV (reference sequence). The CDR3 region is CASSRWGSEQFF. The CDR3 region has the DNA TGTGCCAGCAGCCGGTGGGGGAGTGAGCAGTTCTTC.

V usage is TRBV11-3 and J usage is TRBJ2-3; D ambiguous. Trimming stripped 1 base from V and 4 bases from J, with 9 bases between. The CDR3 runs to 14 residues. Germline V gives CDR1 SGHNT, CDR2 YENEEA. The CDR3 sequence: CASSLAPSADTQYF. CDR3 coding DNA: TGTGCCAGCAGCTTAGCTCCTTCTGCAGATACGCAGTATTTT.

This chain joins TRBV18 and TRBJ2-7, with D tentatively TRBD1 or TRBD2 (5 bases each). The CDR3 has 13 amino acids. Germline V gene data show CDR1 as KGHSH and CDR2 as LQKENI. V was cut by 6 bases and J by 3 bases, with 12 bases left in between. Here the CDR3 DNA reads TGTGCCAGCTCCCTCCGGGACGGCTACGAGCAGTACTTC. Protein sequence: CASSLRDGYEQYF.

This rearrangement joins TRBV9 to TRBJ1-3; D gene uncertain. The CDR3 runs 15 residues. The germline V and J ends were trimmed by 0 bases and 3 bases, with 10 bases remaining between them. Looked up from germline, CDR1 is SGDLS and CDR2 is YYNGEE. CDR3: CASSVGSTNGNTIYF. In DNA, the CDR3 is TGTGCCAGCAGCGTAGGCAGTACGAATGGAAACACCATATATTTT. Combining the CDR3 with reference TRBV9 and TRBJ1-3 gives the whole variable domain DSGVTQTPKHLITATGQRVTLRCSPRSGDLSVYWYQQSLDQGLQFLIQYYNGEERAKGNILERFSAQQFPDLHSELNLSSLELGDSALYFCASSVGSTNGNTIYFGEGSWLTVV.

The chain couples TRBV30 to TRBJ2-3; 10 positions agree with TRBD1. The CDR3 contains 13 residues. With 7 bases clipped from V and 4 bases from J, the junction kept 5 bases outside the gene matches. Germline loops: CDR1 GTSNPN, CDR2 SVGIG (reference sequence). The CDR3 nucleotides are TGTGCCTACTCCGGGACAGGGGCAGATACGCAGTATTTT. Its protein product is CAYSGTGADTQYF. Filled out from reference TRBV30 and TRBJ2-3, the complete variable domain reads SQTIHQWPATLVQPVGSPLSLECTVEGTSNPNLYWYRQAAGRGLQLLFYSVGIGQISSEVPQNLSASRPQDRQFILSSKKLLLSDSGFYLCAYSGTGADTQYFGPGTRLTVL.

This chain uses TRBV6-5 with TRBJ1-1; TRBD1 matches at 11 bases. The ends lost 6 bases at V and 3 bases at J; junction bases unmatched: 6. The germline V gene encodes CDR1 MNHEY and CDR2 SVGAGI. The CDR3 sequence is 15 residues long. CDR3 region: CASRRDRGGDTEAFF. Written as DNA, the CDR3 is TGTGCCAGCAGACGGGACAGGGGGGGAGACACTGAAGCTTTCTTT.

This rearrangement joins TRBV11-2 to TRBJ1-1; no firm D call. CDR1 SGHAT and CDR2 FQNNGV come from the germline V gene. Deletions cut 0 bases from V and 5 bases from J, with 10 bases between. The length of the CDR3 is 14 residues. The CDR3 DNA follows: TGTGCCAGCAGCTTAGATCCCTTGGGGACTGAAGCTTTCTTT. It specifies CASSLDPLGTEAFF.

This sequence joins TRBV19 and TRBJ2-7; D possibly corresponds to TRBD2 (6 bases). This CDR3 has 14 amino acids. The V end lost 7 bases, the J end lost 2 bases, and 15 bases lay between the germline ends. The V gene's germline CDR1 is LNHDA and CDR2 SQIVND (reference sequence). CDR3 sequence reads: CASTFREAAYEQYF. The CDR3 bases are TGTGCCAGTACCTTTAGGGAGGCCGCCTACGAGCAGTACTTC.

The chain joins TRBV29-1 to TRBJ2-1; TRBD2 matches 14 bases. The CDR3 has 15 residues. Germline V CDR1 and CDR2: SQVTM, ANQGSEA. V was pared by 4 bases and J by 9 bases, with 8 bases of the junction left unmatched. The CDR3 DNA sequence: TGCAGCGTTGGGGGACTAGCGGGGGTAAGGGGTGAGCAGTTCTTC. Translating gives CSVGGLAGVRGEQFF.

The chain recombines TRBV6-1 with TRBJ1-6; 10 bases align to TRBD1. Germline CDR1 MNHNS, CDR2 SASEGT. V gave up 7 bases and J gave up 10 bases; unmatched junction bases: 7. The CDR3 loop spans 14 amino acids. CDR3 region: CASKIGTGASPLHF. The CDR3 nucleotides read TGTGCCAGCAAAATCGGGACAGGGGCCTCACCCCTCCACTTT.

The chain recombines TRBV25-1 with TRBJ2-7; TRBD1 aligns across 7 bases. In germline, CDR1 is MGHDK, CDR2 SYGVNS. After removal of 4 bases from V and 2 bases from J, the junction contained 2 bases not matched to a gene. The CDR3 contains 13 residues. The chain's CDR3 is CASSAGQPYEQYF. The CDR3 DNA is TGTGCCAGCAGTGCGGGACAGCCCTACGAGCAGTACTTC.

The V call is TRBV15, the J call TRBJ1-4; D is unclear. CDR3 length: 17 amino acids. V lost 5 bases and J 10 bases, leaving 26 bases between the germline ends. Germline lookup yields CDR1 LNHNV and CDR2 YYDKDF (reference sequence). CDR3 sequence reads: CATSRVGSGAVPVKLFF. CDR3 coding DNA: TGTGCCACCAGCCGAGTAGGTTCGGGCGCGGTGCCTGTAAAACTGTTTTTT.

The chain is built from TRBV5-1 and TRBJ2-6; D is unclear. The ends were cut back, 4 bases at V and 0 bases at J, with 17 bases in the middle. Looked up from germline, CDR1 is SGHRS and CDR2 is YFSETQ. This CDR3 region has 18 residues. The CDR3 protein is CASSAKGSTLSGANVLTF. DNA for the CDR3: TGCGCCAGCAGCGCGAAGGGTTCCACTCTCTCTGGGGCCAACGTCCTGACTTTC.

The chain recombines TRBV29-1 with TRBJ2-2, with D uncertain. V lost 6 bases and J 2 bases, leaving 10 bases between the germline ends. Germline loops: CDR1 SQVTM, CDR2 ANQGSEA. The CDR3 sequence is 13 residues long. CDR3 in DNA: TGCAGCGTGGGCGGAGTAAACACCGGGGAGCTGTTTTTT. Its translation: CSVGGVNTGELFF.

The rearrangement links TRBV7-6 to TRBJ1-4; no reliable D call. Germline V CDR1 and CDR2: SGHVS, FNYEAQ. This CDR3 has 16 residues. Deletions cut 1 base from V and 5 bases from J, with 14 bases between. CDR3: CASSLGVEGLNEKLFF. The DNA of the CDR3 is TGTGCCAGCAGCTTAGGCGTTGAAGGATTAAATGAAAAACTGTTTTTT.

The V gene is TRBV4-1, the J gene TRBJ1-5; 12 nucleotides align to TRBD1. The germline V gene has CDR1 MGHRA and CDR2 YSYEKL. The CDR3 loop spans 15 amino acids. Losses at the gene ends were 0 bases for V and 9 bases for J; bases not matched to a gene: 3. The CDR3 here is CASSQDGTGGWPQHF. The DNA of the CDR3 is TGCGCCAGCAGCCAAGACGGGACAGGGGGCTGGCCCCAGCATTTT.

The rearrangement links TRBV9 to TRBJ2-5; no reliable D call. The CDR3 loop spans 14 amino acids. The V end was cut by 4 bases, the J end by 1 base, with 11 bases between. Germline V CDR1 and CDR2: SGDLS, YYNGEE. The DNA for the CDR3 is TGTGCCAGCAGCCCTGGGCCATTCCAAGAGACCCAGTACTTC. This codes for CASSPGPFQETQYF. The entire variable domain, with the rest obtained from reference TRBV9 and TRBJ2-5, is as follows: DSGVTQTPKHLITATGQRVTLRCSPRSGDLSVYWYQQSLDQGLQFLIQYYNGEERAKGNILERFSAQQFPDLHSELNLSSLELGDSALYFCASSPGPFQETQYFGPGTRLLVL.

This clone was seen only once. The chain links TRBV30 to TRBJ1-2; D unresolved. The V end was cut by 4 bases, the J end by 2 bases, with 11 bases between. Per germline, CDR1 GTSNPN and CDR2 SVGIG (reference sequence). The CDR3 totals 13 residues. CDR3 sequence reads: CAWIGDLNYGYTF. CDR3 DNA sequence: TGTGCCTGGATAGGAGATTTAAACTATGGCTACACCTTC.

The chain recombines TRBV7-9 with TRBJ2-7, with D possibly being TRBD1 (5 bases). Germline V gene sequence: CDR1 SEHNR, CDR2 FQNEAQ (reference sequence). With 7 bases removed from V and 5 bases from J, the gap between germline ends came to 21 bases. This CDR3 has 15 residues. The CDR3 here is CASTNRGGQGNEQYF. The CDR3 coding sequence is TGTGCCAGCACCAATAGGGGTGGCCAAGGTAACGAGCAGTACTTC.

The V gene is TRBV11-2, the J gene TRBJ2-6; D is unresolved. The CDR3 is 13 residues long. V lost 5 bases to trimming and J lost 2 bases, with 4 bases between them. The germline gives CDR1 SGHAT, CDR2 FQNNGV. Here the CDR3 DNA reads TGTGCCAGCAGCCCTCCTGGGGCCAACGTCCTGACTTTC. This encodes CASSPPGANVLTF.

Turning to this clone: Other DNA sequences in the same sample also yield this CDR3. The J gene is TRBJ1-1, the V gene TRBV5-6; D is unclear. From germline, CDR1 is SGHDT and CDR2 YYEEEE. The CDR3 totals 12 residues. Trimming stripped 2 bases from V and 0 bases from J, with 2 bases between. In DNA form, the CDR3 reads TGTGCCAGCAGCTTAGTGAACACTGAAGCTTTCTTT. Translation: CASSLVNTEAFF.

CDR3 sequence reads: CASSVATGDTGELFF. The CDR3 DNA reads as TGTGCCAGCAGCGTAGCCACAGGGGATACCGGGGAGCTGTTTTTT. The chain recombines TRBV9 with TRBJ2-2; 7 positions agree with TRBD1. The CDR3 spans 15 residues. V trimming: 0 bases; J trimming: 5 bases; junction bases outside the gene matches: 4. Germline CDR1 is SGDLS and CDR2 is YYNGEE.

The chain employs TRBV30 and TRBJ1-1; unclear D gene. CDR1 and CDR2 from the germline V gene are GTSNPN and SVGIG (reference sequence). With 0 bases removed from V and 0 bases from J, the gap between germline ends came to 11 bases. The CDR3 has 15 residues. The CDR3 here is CAWSVSLEMNTEAFF. DNA of the CDR3: TGTGCCTGGAGTGTATCTCTCGAAATGAACACTGAAGCTTTCTTT.

V is TRBV5-5 and J is TRBJ2-7, with 10 bases that match TRBD1. V shed 5 bases, J shed 3 bases, and the junction held 5 bases outside the gene matches. Germline CDR1 is SGHKS and CDR2 is YYEKEE (reference sequence). The length of the CDR3 is 14 residues. DNA of the CDR3: TGTGCCAGCAGGGGACAGGGGCGACTCTACGAGCAGTACTTC. It is translated as CASRGQGRLYEQYF.

This rearrangement joins TRBV6-5 to TRBJ1-2; no clear D. The CDR3 is 15 residues long. Trimming pared 6 bases from V and 7 bases from J, leaving 21 bases between. Germline loops: CDR1 MNHEY, CDR2 SVGAGI. CDR3 region: CASRPQDGHTPGYTF. CDR3 DNA: TGTGCCAGCAGACCCCAGGACGGGCATACCCCTGGCTACACCTTC.

This chain links TRBV5-4 with TRBJ1-2; D is possibly TRBD1 (5 bases). Germline lookup yields CDR1 SGHNT and CDR2 YYREEE (reference sequence). V dropped 4 bases and J dropped 6 bases, with 13 bases sitting between them. The CDR3 runs 13 residues. The CDR3 DNA reads TGTGCCAGCAGCCCCTGGGGCTCTGATGGCTACACCTTC. It encodes CASSPWGSDGYTF.

The rearrangement links TRBV5-6 to TRBJ1-3, with D unclear. The V end was cut by 6 bases, the J end by 0 bases, with 7 bases between. Germline CDR1 and CDR2: SGHDT and YYEEEE. The CDR3 covers 13 residues. The CDR3 sequence is CASTMGSGNTIYF. The CDR3 nucleotides read TGTGCCAGCACTATGGGCTCTGGAAACACCATATATTTT.

This clone was found once. CDR3 residues: CASSLDPSGGNEQFF. DNA for the CDR3: TGCGCCAGCAGCTTGGATCCTAGCGGGGGCAATGAGCAGTTCTTC. The chain is built from TRBV5-1 and TRBJ2-1; 10 nucleotides match TRBD2. V lost 0 bases to trimming and J lost 6 bases; unmatched junction nucleotides: 3. CDR3 length: 15 amino acids. CDR1 and CDR2 from the germline V gene are SGHRS and YFSETQ. Supplemented by reference TRBV5-1 and TRBJ2-1, the full variable domain reads KAGVTQTPRYLIKTRGQQVTLSCSPISGHRSVSWYQQTPGQGLQFLFEYFSETQRNKGNFPGRFSGRQFSNSRSEMNVSTLELGDSALYLCASSLDPSGGNEQFFGPGTRLTVL.

The chain recombines TRBV7-9 with TRBJ2-3; D is ambiguous. The germline V gene encodes CDR1 SEHNR and CDR2 FQNEAQ (reference sequence). V was shortened by 4 bases and J by 3 bases, with 5 bases between the two germline ends. The CDR3 contains 12 residues. The CDR3 nucleotides read TGTGCCAGCAGCTCTAGTACAGATACGCAGTATTTT. It specifies CASSSSTDTQYF.

V is TRBV19 and J is TRBJ1-5; a possible D gene is TRBD1 (5 bases). The germline V gene encodes CDR1 LNHDA and CDR2 SQIVND (reference sequence). The CDR3 length is 15 residues. The V end lost 3 bases, the J end lost 6 bases, and 15 bases lay between the germline ends. Here the CDR3 DNA reads TGTGCCAGTAGTATGCCTGGGGGATGGGGTCAGCCCCAGCATTTT. Protein sequence: CASSMPGGWGQPQHF.